This T cell receptor (beta chain) was sequenced during a study of post-analysis software for immune sequencing data. As for the study in general: Clinical courses comprised relapsing-remitting, secondary progressive and progressive-relapsing multiple sclerosis. The study, taken as a whole, reports: Included in a set of roughly five TRBV segments more frequent in patients than controls were TRBV5-6, TRBV5-1 and TRBV20-1. There was significantly lower normalized Chao1 diversity in multiple sclerosis patients than in controls.

A word on this clonotype: What it binds is unknown.

V shed 1 base and J shed 2 bases, with 14 bases lying between them. Germline-derived CDR1 and CDR2 are MGHRA and YSYEKL. The CDR3 loop spans 17 amino acids. Each TCR beta cDNA library carried unique molecular identifiers. TCRdb independently ran MiXCR on the PCR reads; one entry per CDR3 protein. The sample lists some 370,000 distinct CDR3 sequences, less than 40% seen once, with about an eighth in the top ten. The rearrangement uses TRBV4-1 and TRBJ1-4; D is unresolved. This sequence originates from a girl aged 10 to 17 with multiple sclerosis. Sequenced input: blood. In DNA, the CDR3 is TGCGCCAGCAGCCAAGGAAAAGCTCGCAAGACTAATGAAAAACTGTTTTTT. This codes for CASSQGKARKTNEKLFF.